Listed here is a single T cell receptor beta chain. Its specificity is not known. This entry comes from a study of vaccination and CD4 T cells after COVID-19. Overall study context: Post-vaccine sample collection happened at a median of approximately 70 days after dose two, ranging 14 to 241. Every culture used as a control got a CEFX pool, an HIV-1 Nef pool, or no peptide. Findings and caveats of the study: SARS-CoV-2-reactive clonotypes rose nonsignificantly, with the median going from approximately 21 to 40.

Cultured CD4+ T-cell DNA underwent Oncomine TCR Beta short-read sequencing. Genomic DNA extraction was carried out from cultured CD4+ T cells. TCRdb fed the PCR reads into MiXCR, producing one record per CDR3 protein. The table has roughly 10,000 distinct CDR3 sequences, 50% to 60% seen once. The treatment: approximately nine-day PBMC culture with coronavirus spike peptide pools or control peptides (ViraFEST assay). Germline V gives CDR1 SGHTA, CDR2 FQGNSA. The CDR3 sequence is 18 residues long. Unmatched junction bases numbered 6, after V lost 1 base and J lost 4 bases. The specimen sequenced was CD4+ T cells from blood, cultured in vitro. The origin of this receptor is a human donor who had recovered from COVID-19. J is TRBJ2-1 and V is TRBV7-2, with TRBD2 matching over 14 bases. The CDR3 nucleotides read TGTGCCAGCAGCTTAGAGGGGACTAGCGGGAGATTTTACAATGAGCAGTTCTTC. Translation gives CASSLEGTSGRFYNEQFF. Full variable domain (outside the CDR3, taken from reference TRBV7-2 and TRBJ2-1): GAGVSQSPSNKVTEKGKDVELRCDPISGHTALYWYRQSLGQGLEFLIYFQGNSAPDKSGLPSDRFSAERTGGSVSTLTIQRTQQEDSAVYLCASSLEGTSGRFYNEQFFGPGTRLTVL.